This T cell receptor beta chain was retrieved from a study of graft-versus-host responses after intestinal transplantation. Produced via immunoSEQ multiplex PCR; TCRdb's table is partial and in-frame only. The sample holds about 25,000 clones, over 85% seen once. Germline loops: CDR1 PRHDT, CDR2 FYEKMQ (reference sequence). V lost 5 bases and J 2 bases, leaving 13 bases between the germline ends. This CDR3 spans 14 amino acids. This clonotype originated in a human patient who received an intestinal transplant, so some T cells may come from the graft donor. Here the sequenced sample was PBMCs, taken 18 days after transplant. The J gene is TRBJ2-7, the V gene TRBV13, with a possible D match to TRBD2 (5 bases). The CDR3 DNA follows: TGTGCCAGCAGCCTGGAACGGGGAGCCTACGAGCAGTACTTC. This gives the protein CASSLERGAYEQYF.